This is a list of T cell receptor beta chains from one sample in a study of blood T cell repertoires in COVID-19. Clones were sequenced by immunoSEQ multiplex PCR, and TCRdb holds only the in-frame ones, with some missing. The sample holds 300,000 to 350,000 clones; more than 80% are singletons and the top ten take approximately 7.5%. The specimen sequenced was peripheral blood. Receptors were obtained from a young woman with COVID-19, enrolled during active disease. Each CDR3 is given with its conserved first and last residue. D genes are given only for firm matches. The size of a clone is reported for some rows only, either as once, few or many, or as a class for expanded clones.

>TRBJ2-5|TRBD2|few|TRBV9
TGTGCCAGCAGCGCGGGACTAGCGGGAGGAGAGACCCAGTACTTC
CASSAGLAGGETQYF
>TRBJ1-1|TRBD1|-|TRBV7-9
TGTGCCAGCAGCTTTACAGGGGCGGACACTGAAGCTTTCTTT
CASSFTGADTEAFF
>TRBJ1-1|-|-|TRBV30
TGTGCCTGCTGGAGGGGAACTAACACTGAAGCTTTCTTT
CACWRGTNTEAFF
>TRBJ1-1|-|-|TRBV4-1
TGCGCCAGCAGCCAAGATACAGGGAATGGGAACACTGAAGCTTTCTTT
CASSQDTGNGNTEAFF
>TRBJ2-2|-|-|TRBV9
TGTGCCAGCAGCGTACCAAACACCGGGGAGCTGTTTTTT
CASSVPNTGELFF
>TRBJ2-1|TRBD2|-|TRBV30
TGTGCCTGGACCGAGGGGCTAGCGGGAGGCAATGAGCAGTTCTTC
CAWTEGLAGGNEQFF
>TRBJ1-4|TRBD1|-|TRBV7-2
TGTGCCAGCAGCTTTCGGCCAGGGGGCAATGAAAAACTGTTTTTT
CASSFRPGGNEKLFF
>TRBJ2-7|-|-|TRBV12-3/TRBV12-4
TGTGCCAGCAGTTTCAGTGTGGCCTACGAGCAGTACTTC
CASSFSVAYEQYF
>TRBJ1-2|TRBD1|-|TRBV6-5
TGTGCCAGCAGAACGACAGGGAACCACGGCTACACCTTC
CASRTTGNHGYTF
>TRBJ1-2|-|-|TRBV25-1
TGTGCCAGCAGTGAATCGGCGGGCCCCGGGGACTATGGCTACACCTTC
CASSESAGPGDYGYTF
>TRBJ2-7|TRBD2|-|TRBV7-8
TGTGCCAGCAGCCGAGCTTTTTGGACTAGCGGTGTGGACGAGCAGTACTTC
CASSRAFWTSGVDEQYF
>TRBJ1-4|TRBD1|once|TRBV7-8
TGTGCCAGCAGCTGGGGACAGGGCCATGAAAAACTGTTTTTT
CASSWGQGHEKLFF
>TRBJ2-7|-|-|TRBV11-2
TGTGCCAGCAGCTTAGGTGGGACTCGGGACGAGCAGTACTTC
CASSLGGTRDEQYF
>TRBJ2-1|-|once|TRBV19
TGTGCCAGTAGTATCAGGGCTACTAACAATGAGCAGTTCTTC
CASSIRATNNEQFF
>TRBJ1-1|-|-|TRBV2
TGTGCCAGCAGTGCCGGGTTGGGTGAAGCTTTCTTT
CASSAGLGEAFF
>TRBJ1-5|-|-|TRBV5-3
TGTGCCAGAAGCTTTGGGCGCAGGGTAAGTCAGCCCCAGCATTTT
CARSFGRRVSQPQHF
>TRBJ2-1|-|-|TRBV12-3/TRBV12-4
TGTGCCAGCACCCATCGGGGTAATGAGCAGTTCTTC
CASTHRGNEQFF
>TRBJ2-1|-|-|TRBV18
TGTGCCAGCTCACCACCCAGGGGGAGGAGCTATGAGCAGTTCTTC
CASSPPRGRSYEQFF
>TRBJ1-1|-|-|TRBV11-2
TGTGCCAGCAGCTTCGTGGGGGGAGCTTTCTTT
CASSFVGGAFF
>TRBJ2-6|-|-|TRBV6-4
TGTGCCAGCAGTGACTCCTCTAGCTCTGGGGCCAACGTCCTGACTTTC
CASSDSSSSGANVLTF
>TRBJ2-1|-|-|TRBV24-1
TGTGCCACCAGTGATCCGACTAGCTACAATGAGCAGTTCTTC
CATSDPTSYNEQFF
>TRBJ2-7|TRBD1|-|TRBV5-4
TGTGCCAGCAGCCCAGGGACAGTAGGTGAGCAGTACTTC
CASSPGTVGEQYF
>TRBJ2-1|TRBD1|-|TRBV2
TGTGCCAGCAGGTCCGCCAGGGGGCTCGATGAGCAGTTCTTC
CASRSARGLDEQFF
>TRBJ2-5|TRBD2|-|TRBV5-1
TGCGCCAGCAGCAAGTTAGCGGGAGGGCGGGAGACCCAGTACTTC
CASSKLAGGRETQYF
>TRBJ2-6|TRBD1|-|TRBV7-2
TGTGCCAGCAGCTTAAGGACAGGGGACGTCCTGACTTTC
CASSLRTGDVLTF
>TRBJ1-1|-|-|TRBV5-1
TGCGCCAGCAGCTTGGAGGACACTAACACTGAAGCTTTCTTT
CASSLEDTNTEAFF
>TRBJ2-7|-|once|TRBV9
TGTGCCAGCAGCGTGGGAGCCCAACCCTACGAGCAGTACTTC
CASSVGAQPYEQYF
>TRBJ2-1|TRBD2|-|TRBV9
TGTGCCAGCAGCGCGCGGACTAGCGGGATCTACAATGAGCAGTTCTTC
CASSARTSGIYNEQFF
>TRBJ2-2|-|-|TRBV6-2/TRBV6-3
TGTGCCAGCAGCCGACTGCCCTCAGGGGAGCTGTTTTTT
CASSRLPSGELFF
>TRBJ2-3|TRBD2|-|TRBV30
TGTGCCTGGAGGGTTAGCGGGAGCGCGACGGCAGATACGCAGTATTTT
CAWRVSGSATADTQYF
>TRBJ1-2|-|-|TRBV28
TGTGCCAGCAGTTTACGGCCCTCAGGAGGCTACACCTTC
CASSLRPSGGYTF
>TRBJ2-7|-|-|TRBV6-5
TGTGCCAGCAGCAGTCCGGGGCAGTACTTC
CASSSPGQYF
>TRBJ1-4|-|-|TRBV6-6
TGTGCCAGCAGTTACGTTCGAGGGACTAATGAAAAACTGTTTTTT
CASSYVRGTNEKLFF
>TRBJ2-1|-|-|TRBV28
TGTGCCAGCAGTTTCGGGAAAAATGAGCAGTTCTTC
CASSFGKNEQFF
>TRBJ2-5|TRBD1|-|TRBV6-1
TGTGCCAGCAGTGAAGCGACAGGGGGCCAAGAGACCCAGTACTTC
CASSEATGGQETQYF
>TRBJ2-3|-|-|TRBV9
TGTGCCAGCAGCGTCCCCGGCACAGATACGCAGTATTTT
CASSVPGTDTQYF
>TRBJ2-2|-|once|TRBV4-1
TGCGCCAGCAGCCCGGCACAGCTGGACACCGGGGAGCTGTTTTTT
CASSPAQLDTGELFF
>TRBJ1-2|-|-|TRBV2
TGTGCCAGCAGTACGGGGATTGACTATGGCTACACCTTC
CASSTGIDYGYTF
>TRBJ2-7|TRBD1|-|TRBV2
TGTGCCAGCAGTGAAGGTAGGGGACAGGTCTACGAGCAGTACTTC
CASSEGRGQVYEQYF
>TRBJ2-5|TRBD1|-|TRBV5-4
TGTGCCAGCAGCGATGGAGGACAGGGCCAAGAGACCCAGTACTTC
CASSDGGQGQETQYF
>TRBJ2-3|TRBD2|-|TRBV11-2
TGTGCCAGCAGCTTTGGACTAGCGGGTCTCCTGACCGCCAGAAATACGCAGTATTTT
CASSFGLAGLLTARNTQYF
>TRBJ2-7|TRBD1|once|TRBV10-1
TGCGCCAGCAGTGAGTCGAGGTGGGGACAGGGGACGGTCGAGCAGTACTTC
CASSESRWGQGTVEQYF
>TRBJ2-3|TRBD1|-|TRBV11-2
TGTGCCAGCGGGACAGGGCCAGATACGCAGTATTTT
CASGTGPDTQYF
>TRBJ2-3|TRBD2|-|TRBV7-2
TGTGCCAGCAGCTTAGAGGCGGGAGTGAGGAGCACAGATACGCAGTATTTT
CASSLEAGVRSTDTQYF
>TRBJ1-3|-|-|TRBV2
TGTGCCAGCAGTGAATGGGGCCTCACTGGAAACACCATATATTTT
CASSEWGLTGNTIYF
>TRBJ2-2|TRBD2|-|TRBV18
TGTGCCAGCTCACCGGGACTAGCGGGCGGGGAGCTGTTTTTT
CASSPGLAGGELFF